The T cell receptor beta chain under discussion was sequenced for a study of T cells after yellow fever vaccination. Study results and limitations: A large majority of primary-vaccination clones showed up again after the booster (approximately 95% CD4, 85% to 90% CD8). Contaminating bulk clonotypes could be abundant in FACS-sorted repertoires.

V was clipped by 2 bases and J by 10 bases; unmatched bases: 9. The CDR3 spans 15 residues. CDR1 and CDR2 from the germline V gene are LNHDA and SQIVND (reference sequence). TCRdb ran MiXCR on the 5' RACE reads and lists one entry per CDR3 protein. The sample consists of approximately 110,000 distinct CDR3 sequences, 6% to 8% of them appearing once. Concerning this clonotype itself: Its antigen is still unknown.

The sequence was obtained from a man younger than 35 who received the YFV17D yellow fever vaccine. The material sequenced was CD4+ T cells sorted from PBMCs, taken more than 8 days after the first yellow fever vaccination. V gene TRBV19 combines with J gene TRBJ2-1; TRBD2 matches at 9 bases. The DNA for the CDR3 is TGTGCCAGTAGTATACCTGGCGGGGGGGCCGGGGAGCAGTTCTTC. Translated, it gives CASSIPGGGAGEQFF.